This T cell receptor beta chain was recorded in a study of blood T cell repertoires in COVID-19. On the study more broadly: Sites across the United States, Italy and Spain contributed samples from acute and convalescent COVID-19. The analysed material was cDNA or gDNA that came from T cells, B-cell-depleted T cells, or PBMCs.

In the authors' workflow: Estimation of nucleated cell counts was performed using reference gene primer amplification. Profiled with immunoSEQ multiplex PCR; TCRdb holds only in-frame clones, not every one. V, J and clone size were drawn from that table, and D and trimming were deduced from the DNA. The data show about 300,000 clones, with more than 85% seen just once and around 1.4% held by the top ten. Germline CDR1 and CDR2: SGDLS and YYNGEE. V was shortened by 0 bases and J by 0 bases, with 7 bases between the two germline ends. The CDR3 length is 14 residues. The receptor was derived from a man between 65 and 79 years old with acute or convalescent COVID-19. The specimen sequenced was peripheral blood. The rearrangement uses TRBV9 and TRBJ2-7; D is undetermined. CDR3 in amino acids: CASSVAVSSYEQYF. CDR3 bases: TGTGCCAGCAGCGTAGCTGTCAGCTCCTACGAGCAGTACTTC.